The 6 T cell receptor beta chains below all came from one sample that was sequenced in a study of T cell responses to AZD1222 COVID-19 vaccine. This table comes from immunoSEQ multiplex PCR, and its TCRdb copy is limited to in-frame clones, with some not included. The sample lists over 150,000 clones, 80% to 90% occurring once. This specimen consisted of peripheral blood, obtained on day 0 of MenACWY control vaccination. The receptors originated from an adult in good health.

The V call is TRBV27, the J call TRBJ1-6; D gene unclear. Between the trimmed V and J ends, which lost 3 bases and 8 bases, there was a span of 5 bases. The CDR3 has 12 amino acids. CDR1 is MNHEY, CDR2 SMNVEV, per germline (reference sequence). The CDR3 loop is CASSFLDSPLHF. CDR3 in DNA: TGTGCCAGCAGTTTTCTGGATTCACCCCTCCACTTT.

The CDR3 bases are TGCGCCAGCAGCTTGTCTCCCTCCGGGACTAGCGGGAATAAGTACGAGCAGTACTTC. As protein: CASSLSPSGTSGNKYEQYF. The chain combines TRBV5-1 with TRBJ2-7; 13 positions agree with TRBD2. Germline trimming cut 1 base from V and 4 bases from J; bases unmatched to any gene: 14. This CDR3 spans 19 amino acids. The germline gives CDR1 SGHRS, CDR2 YFSETQ.

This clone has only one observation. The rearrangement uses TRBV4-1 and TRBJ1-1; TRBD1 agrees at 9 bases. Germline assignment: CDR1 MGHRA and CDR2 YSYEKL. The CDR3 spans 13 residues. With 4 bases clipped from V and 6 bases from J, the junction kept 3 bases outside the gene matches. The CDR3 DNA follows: TGCGCCAGCAGCCGTGACAGGGGGTCTGAAGCTTTCTTT. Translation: CASSRDRGSEAFF.

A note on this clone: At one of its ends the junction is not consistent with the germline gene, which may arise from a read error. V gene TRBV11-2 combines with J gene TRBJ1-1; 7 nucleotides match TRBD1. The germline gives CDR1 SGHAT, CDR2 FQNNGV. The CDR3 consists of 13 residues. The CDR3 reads CASSLDYTAGTVF. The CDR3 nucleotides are TGTGCCAGCAGCTTAGATTACACGGCCGGGACAGTGTTT. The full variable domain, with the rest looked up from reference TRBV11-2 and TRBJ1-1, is EAGVAQSPRYKIIEKRQSVAFWCNPISGHATLYWYQQILGQGPKLLIQFQNNGVVDDSQLPKDRFSAERLKGVDSTLKIQPAKLEDSAVYLCASSLDYTAGTVFGQGTRLTVV.

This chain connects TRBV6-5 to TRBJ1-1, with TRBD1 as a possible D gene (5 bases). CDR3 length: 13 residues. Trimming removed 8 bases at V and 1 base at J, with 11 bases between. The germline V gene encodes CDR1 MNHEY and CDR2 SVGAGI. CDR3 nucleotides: TGTGCCAGCGGGGCTGGGGGGAACACTGAAGCTTTCTTT. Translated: CASGAGGNTEAFF.

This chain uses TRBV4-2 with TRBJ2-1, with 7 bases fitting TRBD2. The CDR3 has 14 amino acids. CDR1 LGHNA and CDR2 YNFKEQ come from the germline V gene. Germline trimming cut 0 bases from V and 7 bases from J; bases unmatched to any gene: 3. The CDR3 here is CASSQDGEGNEQFF. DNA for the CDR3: TGTGCCAGCAGCCAAGATGGGGAGGGGAATGAGCAGTTCTTC.